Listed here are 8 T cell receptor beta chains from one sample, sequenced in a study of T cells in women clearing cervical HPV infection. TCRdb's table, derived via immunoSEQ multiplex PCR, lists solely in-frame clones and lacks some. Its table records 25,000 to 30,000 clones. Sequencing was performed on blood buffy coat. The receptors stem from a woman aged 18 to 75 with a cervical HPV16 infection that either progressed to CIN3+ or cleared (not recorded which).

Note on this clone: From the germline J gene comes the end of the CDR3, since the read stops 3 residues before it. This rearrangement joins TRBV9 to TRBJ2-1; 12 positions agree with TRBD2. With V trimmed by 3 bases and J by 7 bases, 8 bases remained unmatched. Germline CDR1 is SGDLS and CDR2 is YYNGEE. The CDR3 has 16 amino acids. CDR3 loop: CASSASLGTSGNEQFF. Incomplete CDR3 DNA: TGTGCCAGCAGCGCCTCCCTCGGGACTAGCGGGAATGAG.

CDR3 DNA, as far as it was read: TGTGCCAGCAGCCCGGACAGGGGTAATCATGGC. It is translated as CASSPDRGNHG. The entire CDR3 sequence reads CASSPDRGNHGYTF. V and J are TRBV5-6 and TRBJ1-2; 9 nucleotides match TRBD1. Read data end 3 residues before the CDR3 end; the end is taken from the germline J gene. V shed 4 bases, J shed 6 bases, and the junction held 7 bases outside the gene matches. The CDR3 loop spans 14 amino acids. CDR1 SGHDT and CDR2 YYEEEE come from the germline V gene.

CDR3 bases read: TGTGCCAGCAGCAGCAATTGGGGCTCCTACAATGAC. The encoded protein is CASSSNWGSYND. The full CDR3 protein is CASSSNWGSYNDYTF. The chain has TRBV7-2 and TRBJ1-2, with D possibly TRBD1 on 5 matching bases. The read stops 3 residues short of the end of the CDR3; the missing end is completed from the germline J gene. The CDR3 is 15 amino acids. Per the germline V gene, CDR1 is SGHTA and CDR2 is FQGNSA.

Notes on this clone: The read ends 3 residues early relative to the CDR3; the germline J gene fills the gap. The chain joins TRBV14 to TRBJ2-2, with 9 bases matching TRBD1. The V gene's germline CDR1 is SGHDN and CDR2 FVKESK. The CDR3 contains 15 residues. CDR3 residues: CASSQVQGAYEKLFF. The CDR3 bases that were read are TGTGCCAGCAGCCAGGTACAGGGGGCGTATGAAAAG. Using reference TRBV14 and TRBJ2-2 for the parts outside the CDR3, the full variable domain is EAGVTQFPSHSVIEKGQTVTLRCDPISGHDNLYWYRRVMGKEIKFLLHFVKESKQDESGMPNNRFLAERTGGTYSTLKVQPAELEDSGVYFCASSQVQGAYEKLFFGEGSRLTVL.

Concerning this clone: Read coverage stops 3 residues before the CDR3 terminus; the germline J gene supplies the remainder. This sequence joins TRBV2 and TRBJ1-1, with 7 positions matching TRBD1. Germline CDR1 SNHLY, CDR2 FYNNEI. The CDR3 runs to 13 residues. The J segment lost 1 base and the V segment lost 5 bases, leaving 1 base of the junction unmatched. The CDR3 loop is CASSRQGNTEAFF. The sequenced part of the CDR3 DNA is TGTGCCAGCAGTAGACAGGGGAACACTGAA.

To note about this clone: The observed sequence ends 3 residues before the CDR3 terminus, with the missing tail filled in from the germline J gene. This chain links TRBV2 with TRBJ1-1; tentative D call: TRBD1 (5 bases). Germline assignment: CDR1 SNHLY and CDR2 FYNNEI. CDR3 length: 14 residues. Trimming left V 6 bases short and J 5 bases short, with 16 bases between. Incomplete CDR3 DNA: TGTGCCAGCAGGCGGGGGGGAGGAGGTACTGAA. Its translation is CASRRGGGGTE. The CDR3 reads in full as CASRRGGGGTEAFF.

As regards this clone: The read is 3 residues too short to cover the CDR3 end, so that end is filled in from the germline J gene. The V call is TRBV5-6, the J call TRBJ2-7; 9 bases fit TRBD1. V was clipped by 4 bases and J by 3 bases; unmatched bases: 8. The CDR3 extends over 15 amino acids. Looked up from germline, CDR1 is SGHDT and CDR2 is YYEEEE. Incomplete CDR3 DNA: TGTGCCAGCAGCACCGGGACAGGGTCTCTCTACGAG. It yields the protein CASSTGTGSLYE. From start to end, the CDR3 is CASSTGTGSLYEQYF.

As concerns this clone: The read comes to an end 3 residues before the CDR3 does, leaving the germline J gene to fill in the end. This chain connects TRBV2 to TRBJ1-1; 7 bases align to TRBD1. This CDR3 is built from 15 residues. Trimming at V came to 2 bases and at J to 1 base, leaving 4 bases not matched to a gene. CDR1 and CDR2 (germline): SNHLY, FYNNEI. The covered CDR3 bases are TGTGCCAGCAGTGAACAGCGGGACAGGAACACTGAA. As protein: CASSEQRDRNTE. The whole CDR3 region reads CASSEQRDRNTEAFF.